What follows is one T cell receptor beta chain and its context. The junction had 12 bases not matched to a gene; V was cut back by 0 bases and J by 4 bases. Germline V lookup: CDR1 SGDLS, CDR2 YYNGEE. There are 20 residues in the CDR3. Authors' processing steps: Nucleated cell number was recorded as an estimate derived from reference gene primer amplification. Sequenced by immunoSEQ multiplex PCR; TCRdb stores in-frame clones only, minus some. D and trimming were read from the DNA, whereas the V and J calls and clone size are those reported in that table. This sample has under 400,000 clones; around 89% occur once, and the top ten carry around 7%. The data derive from a study of blood T cell repertoires in COVID-19. In the study overall: Sites across the United States, Italy and Spain contributed samples from acute and convalescent COVID-19. Nucleic acid was either cDNA or gDNA, and it came from T cells, B-cell-depleted T cells, or PBMCs.

V and J are TRBV9 and TRBJ2-1, with TRBD2 matching 14 bases. The sequenced sample consisted of peripheral blood. This TCR was recovered from a man aged 18 to 29 with active or convalescent COVID-19. CDR3 region: CASSVAPKGLAGALYNEQFF. Written as DNA, the CDR3 is TGTGCCAGCAGCGTAGCCCCGAAGGGACTAGCGGGAGCGTTGTACAATGAGCAGTTCTTC. Full variable domain (outside the CDR3, taken from reference TRBV9 and TRBJ2-1): DSGVTQTPKHLITATGQRVTLRCSPRSGDLSVYWYQQSLDQGLQFLIQYYNGEERAKGNILERFSAQQFPDLHSELNLSSLELGDSALYFCASSVAPKGLAGALYNEQFFGPGTRLTVL.